Listed here are 8 T cell receptor beta chains from one sample, sequenced in a study of glioma-infiltrating T cells. The iRepertoire nested amplicon-rescue multiplex PCR amplified TCR alpha and beta CDR3s from RNA. TCRdb passed the multiplex PCR reads through MiXCR, listing each CDR3 protein once. Of about 140,000 distinct CDR3 sequences in the sample, 30% to 40% are singletons; the top ten hold around 18%. The sequencing input was glioma tissue, nonneoplastic brain tissue, or PBMCs (not recorded which). These receptors were collected from a human donor with low-grade glioma or glioblastoma, undergoing nonglioma brain surgery, or in good health (not recorded which).

This clonotype appeared a few times. CDR3 amino acids: CSVKQLTQDTQYF. The CDR3 nucleotides are TGCAGCGTTAAGCAATTGACACAAGATACGCAGTATTTT. This sequence joins TRBV29-1 and TRBJ2-3; D call uncertain. CDR1 SQVTM and CDR2 ANQGSEA come from the germline V gene. V lost 5 bases and J lost 5, with 14 bases in between. The CDR3 runs to 13 residues.

The rearrangement links TRBV27 to TRBJ1-1; tentatively, D is TRBD1 (5 bases). Trimming took 0 bases from V and 3 from J, leaving 11 bases between them. From germline, CDR1 is MNHEY and CDR2 SMNVEV (reference sequence). This CDR3 has 15 residues. DNA of the CDR3: TGTGCCAGCAGTTTATCGGTCCGGGGCCACACTGAAGCTTTCTTT. Protein: CASSLSVRGHTEAFF.

The rearrangement joins TRBV15 to TRBJ2-1; 8 nucleotides align to TRBD1. Germline CDR1 reads LNHNV; CDR2 reads YYDKDF (reference sequence). The CDR3 totals 15 residues. V lost 1 base to trimming and J lost 6 bases; unmatched junction nucleotides: 5. The DNA for the CDR3 is TGTGCCACCAGCAGAGCCCCGACAGGGGTCAATGAGCAGTTCTTC. This translates into CATSRAPTGVNEQFF.

As concerns this clonotype: A much larger clone sits a single nucleotide away, making a read error possible. This chain joins TRBV6-1 and TRBJ2-1; D is ambiguous. The CDR3 loop spans 13 amino acids. Trimming pared 6 bases from V and 5 bases from J, leaving 11 bases between. Germline values: CDR1 MNHNS, CDR2 SASEGT. The chain's CDR3 is CASRGQVNNEQFF. As DNA, the CDR3 is TGTGCCAGCAGGGGCCAGGTCAACAATGAGCAGTTCTTC.

This clonotype was seen repeatedly, ten times or more. The rearrangement links TRBV15 to TRBJ2-1; TRBD1 matches 10 bases. CDR3 length: 13 residues. V shed 9 bases and J 4 bases; nucleotides not matched to a gene: 3. Per the germline V gene, CDR1 is LNHNV and CDR2 is YYDKDF (reference sequence). The CDR3, as DNA: TGTGCCACAAGACAGGGGGCGTACAATGAGCAGTTCTTC. Translating gives CATRQGAYNEQFF.

V and J are TRBV20-1 and TRBJ2-7; 12 bases align to TRBD2. V lost 6 bases and J lost 3; bases outside the gene matches: 12. This CDR3 has 16 residues. Germline CDR1 is DFQATT and CDR2 is SNEGSKA (reference sequence). CDR3 protein: CSAPGLAGPSFYEQYF. CDR3 bases: TGCAGTGCCCCGGGACTAGCGGGTCCTAGCTTCTACGAGCAGTACTTC.

V and J are TRBV20-1 and TRBJ1-1; TRBD1 aligns across 7 bases. This CDR3 is built from 15 residues. The V gene's germline CDR1 is DFQATT and CDR2 SNEGSKA (reference sequence). V was pared by 6 bases and J by 4 bases, with 14 bases of the junction left unmatched. The CDR3 reads CSALPGQSGITEAFF. CDR3 sequence (DNA): TGCAGTGCCTTACCGGGACAGTCGGGAATCACTGAAGCTTTCTTT.

This clonotype has a handful of counts. The rearrangement joins TRBV27 to TRBJ2-5, with a weak D call TRBD1 (6 bases). This CDR3 region has 13 residues. The germline gives CDR1 MNHEY, CDR2 SMNVEV (reference sequence). V was clipped by 1 base and J by 5 bases, with 8 bases between them. In nucleotides, the CDR3 is TGTGCCAGCAGTTTATTGGACAGCGAGACCCAGTACTTC. Protein: CASSLLDSETQYF.